A single sample gave rise to the 17 T cell receptor beta chains below, sequenced in a study of cytomegalovirus exposure and HLA in healthy donors. This PCR relied on a set of 60 Vbeta primers and 13 Jbeta primers. Sequencing used immunoSEQ multiplex PCR; TCRdb keeps in-frame clones, though not all of them. Found here are 150,000 to 180,000 clones, 82% of them singletons; the top ten hold 6.6%. The sample taken for sequencing was PBMCs. The origin of the receptors is a woman in her fifties or sixties in good health and CMV-seropositive.

The rearrangement joins TRBV11-2 to TRBJ1-4; 10 nucleotides agree with TRBD1. The junction had 5 bases not matched to a gene; V was cut back by 5 bases and J by 5 bases. This CDR3 region has 15 residues. The germline gives CDR1 SGHAT, CDR2 FQNNGV. CDR3 residues: CASSPTTGGNEKLFF. The CDR3 DNA sequence: TGTGCCAGCAGCCCAACGACAGGGGGCAATGAAAAACTGTTTTTT. Filled out from reference TRBV11-2 and TRBJ1-4, the complete variable domain reads EAGVAQSPRYKIIEKRQSVAFWCNPISGHATLYWYQQILGQGPKLLIQFQNNGVVDDSQLPKDRFSAERLKGVDSTLKIQPAKLEDSAVYLCASSPTTGGNEKLFFGSGTQLSVL.

CDR3 in amino acids: CASNVSRDTEAFF. DNA for the CDR3: TGTGCCAGCAACGTTTCCAGGGACACTGAAGCTTTCTTT. The chain combines TRBV6-7 with TRBJ1-1; the D gene is possibly TRBD1 (5 bases). Being an ORF, TRBV6-7 has a function that is uncertain. The CDR3 runs to 13 residues. V lost 7 bases and J lost 3, with 12 bases in between.

This chain uses TRBV6-5 with TRBJ1-1, with a tentative D call TRBD1 (6 bases). The CDR3 spans 15 residues. V was shortened by 2 bases and J by 5 bases, with 15 bases between the two germline ends. From germline, CDR1 is MNHEY and CDR2 SVGAGI. This CDR3 is CASSYQNRVGTEAFF. CDR3 coding DNA: TGTGCCAGCAGTTACCAGAACAGGGTGGGGACTGAAGCTTTCTTT.

Judged by abundance, this clone is medium-sized. The chain is built from TRBV7-8 and TRBJ1-5; no reliable D call. Germline V gene lookup returns CDR1 SGHVS and CDR2 FQNEAQ. V lost 5 bases and J 5 bases, leaving 10 bases between the germline ends. The CDR3 loop spans 13 amino acids. CDR3 bases: TGTGCCAGCAGCCTGTTGGGCTATCAGCCCCAGCATTTT. Residues: CASSLLGYQPQHF.

This clone was observed a handful of times. V gene TRBV12-5 combines with J gene TRBJ1-6, with D maybe TRBD1 (5 bases). This CDR3 contains 16 residues. Germline V gene sequence: CDR1 LGHNT, CDR2 FRNRAP. The V end lost 2 bases, the J end lost 7 bases, and 15 bases lay between the germline ends. Written as DNA, the CDR3 is TGTGCTAGTGGTTTGTTAGGACACACCACCAATTCACCCCTCCACTTT. Its translation is CASGLLGHTTNSPLHF.

The chain uses TRBV4-3 and TRBJ1-4, with TRBD1 matching over 7 bases. CDR3 size: 14 residues. J lost 5 bases, V lost 4 bases, and 4 bases had no gene match. CDR1 is LGHNA and CDR2 is YSLEER in the germline V gene. This chain's CDR3 is CASSLQQGNEKLFF. As DNA, the CDR3 is TGCGCCAGCAGCCTGCAACAGGGGAATGAAAAACTGTTTTTT.

The chain employs TRBV19 and TRBJ1-1, with 9 bases matching TRBD1. Trimming at V came to 6 bases and at J to 1 base, leaving 3 bases not matched to a gene. Germline V gene data show CDR1 as LNHDA and CDR2 as SQIVND (reference sequence). This CDR3 comprises 14 residues. The CDR3 is CASRGTGRNTEAFF. In DNA, the CDR3 is TGTGCCAGTAGAGGGACAGGGCGGAACACTGAAGCTTTCTTT.

The V and J genes are TRBV18 and TRBJ1-1; D is unresolved. The CDR3 runs 14 residues. The germline CDR1 and CDR2 sequences are KGHSH and LQKENI. V lost 5 bases and J lost 5, with 15 bases in between. The CDR3 region has the DNA TGTGCCAGCTCATCGTTTTTGGGAGGGACTGAAGCTTTCTTT. This translates into CASSSFLGGTEAFF. Together with reference TRBV18 and TRBJ1-1, the CDR3 gives the full variable domain: NAGVMQNPRHLVRRRGQEARLRCSPMKGHSHVYWYRQLPEEGLKFMVYLQKENIIDESGMPKERFSAEFPKEGPSILRIQQVVRGDSAAYFCASSSFLGGTEAFFGQGTRLTVV.

CDR3: CASSPRSPGNNSPLHF. CDR3 DNA sequence: TGTGCCAGCAGCCCCCGAAGCCCGGGGAATAATTCACCCCTCCACTTT. The chain has TRBV6-6 and TRBJ1-6; no clear D. CDR1 and CDR2 from the germline V gene are MNHNY and SVGAGI (reference sequence). The CDR3 sequence is 16 residues long. Between the trimmed V and J ends, which lost 6 bases and 5 bases, there was a span of 17 bases.

J is TRBJ2-7 and V is TRBV5-4; a weak D match, TRBD1 (5 bases). The germline gives CDR1 SGHNT, CDR2 YYREEE (reference sequence). This CDR3 has 12 residues. Trimming removed 2 bases from V and 4 bases from J, with 7 bases in between. The CDR3 DNA follows: TGTGCCAGCAGCTTACCAGGGTACGAGCAGTACTTC. Translated: CASSLPGYEQYF.

The chain carries TRBV6-5 and TRBJ1-3, with unresolved D. The CDR3 loop spans 13 amino acids. Trimming shortened V by 5 bases and J by 0 bases, and 5 bases separated the two germline ends. In germline, CDR1 is MNHEY, CDR2 SVGAGI. CDR3 loop: CASSEVSGNTIYF. Here the CDR3 DNA reads TGTGCCAGCAGTGAGGTCTCTGGAAACACCATATATTTT.

V is TRBV7-2 and J is TRBJ2-7; D call uncertain. Germline V CDR1 and CDR2: SGHTA, FQGNSA. V was pared by 1 base and J by 1 base, with 8 bases between. This CDR3 region has 14 residues. In nucleotides, the CDR3 is TGTGCCAGCAGCTTAGACCGGTCATCCTACGAGCAGTACTTC. Translation: CASSLDRSSYEQYF.

The CDR3 DNA reads TGCGCCAGCAGCCAAGCACTAGCGGGAGCCTTCGAGCAGTACTTC. The encoded protein is CASSQALAGAFEQYF. V and J are TRBV4-1 and TRBJ2-7; the match to TRBD2 covers 11 bases. Germline values: CDR1 MGHRA, CDR2 YSYEKL. The CDR3 is made up of 15 amino acids. The J segment lost 6 bases and the V segment lost 1 base, leaving 5 bases of the junction unmatched.

Concerning this clone: This sample also contains other DNA sequences that code for the same CDR3. This chain connects TRBV30 to TRBJ1-5; a weak D match, TRBD1 (5 bases). V lost 0 bases to trimming and J lost 2 bases, with 8 bases between them. The CDR3 is made up of 14 amino acids. Germline V gene sequence: CDR1 GTSNPN, CDR2 SVGIG (reference sequence). The CDR3 protein is CAWSVPGGNQPQHF. The CDR3 DNA sequence: TGTGCCTGGAGTGTTCCGGGGGGCAATCAGCCCCAGCATTTT.

The V gene is TRBV15, the J gene TRBJ2-2; TRBD1 might be the D (6 bases). With 0 bases removed from V and 7 bases from J, the gap between germline ends came to 9 bases. CDR1 and CDR2 from the germline V gene are LNHNV and YYDKDF (reference sequence). The CDR3 is made up of 14 amino acids. The CDR3 DNA sequence: TGTGCCACCAGCAGAGATCAAGGGGGCGGGGAGCTGTTTTTT. Protein sequence: CATSRDQGGGELFF.

This sequence joins TRBV9 and TRBJ2-4, with 7 bases aligning to TRBD2. This CDR3 region has 14 residues. V shed 3 bases and J 5 bases; nucleotides not matched to a gene: 5. CDR1 and CDR2 (germline): SGDLS, YYNGEE. The CDR3 DNA follows: TGTGCCAGCAGCGCGGGGGGTCTCGAAAACATTCAGTACTTC. Translating gives CASSAGGLENIQYF.

The chain joins TRBV27 to TRBJ2-7; D might be TRBD1 (5 bases). The CDR3 is 15 residues long. CDR1 MNHEY and CDR2 SMNVEV come from the germline V gene (reference sequence). Trimming left V 2 bases short and J 5 bases short, with 16 bases between. The CDR3 DNA reads as TGTGCCAGCAGTTTAGATCGGGCAGGGATCAACGAGCAGTACTTC. It translates to CASSLDRAGINEQYF.